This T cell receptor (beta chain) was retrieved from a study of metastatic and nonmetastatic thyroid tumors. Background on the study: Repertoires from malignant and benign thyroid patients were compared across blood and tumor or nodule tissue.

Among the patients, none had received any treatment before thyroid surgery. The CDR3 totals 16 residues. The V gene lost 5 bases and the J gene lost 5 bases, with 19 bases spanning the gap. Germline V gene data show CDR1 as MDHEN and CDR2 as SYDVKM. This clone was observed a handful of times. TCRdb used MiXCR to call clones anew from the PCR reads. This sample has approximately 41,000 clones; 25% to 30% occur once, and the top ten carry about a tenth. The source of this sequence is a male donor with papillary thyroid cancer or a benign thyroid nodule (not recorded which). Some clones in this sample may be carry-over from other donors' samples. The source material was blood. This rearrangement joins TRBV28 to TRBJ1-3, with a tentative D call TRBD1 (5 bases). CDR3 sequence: CASSTSVTARRNTIYF. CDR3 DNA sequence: TGTGCCAGCAGTACCTCCGTGACAGCTAGGCGAAACACCATATATTTT.